The 13 T cell receptor beta chains presented below share a single source sample, sequenced in a study of blood T cells in healthy people across ages. A sample-barcoded 5' primer and a J-beta primer mix were used in a second PCR of about 7 to 12 cycles. TCRdb ran MiXCR on the 5' RACE reads and lists one entry per CDR3 protein. The data contain about 680,000 distinct CDR3 sequences, around half of them singletons. The specimen sequenced was blood. All receptors derive from a woman aged 60 to 75 in good health.

The chain links TRBV5-1 to TRBJ2-1; unclear D gene. V was trimmed by 3 bases and J by 4 bases, leaving 17 bases between them. The CDR3 is 16 residues long. Germline V CDR1 and CDR2: SGHRS, YFSETQ. This CDR3 reads CASSSARAGVYNEQFF. Written as DNA, the CDR3 is TGCGCCAGCAGCTCCGCTAGGGCTGGGGTGTACAATGAGCAGTTCTTC.

The sample holds a few counts of this clonotype. The genes are TRBV6-4 and TRBJ2-1, with TRBD2 matching over 10 bases. The V gene end was trimmed by 5 bases and the J gene end by 5 bases; junction bases not matched to a gene: 6. The CDR3 contains 15 residues. Germline-derived CDR1 and CDR2 are MRHNA and SNTAGT. CDR3 nucleotides: TGTGCCAGCAGTAAACTAGCGGGACGGAACAATGAGCAGTTCTTC. Protein sequence: CASSKLAGRNNEQFF.

The V call is TRBV7-9, the J call TRBJ2-7, with 11 bases identical to TRBD2. CDR1 and CDR2 from the germline V gene are SEHNR and FQNEAQ (reference sequence). The CDR3 totals 16 residues. Trimming cost V 4 bases and J 7 bases; bases outside gene matches: 12. The DNA of the CDR3 is TGTGCCAGCAGCTACCCTAGCGGGAGGAGGGTGGATGAGCAGTACTTC. It is translated as CASSYPSGRRVDEQYF.

V gene TRBV5-1 combines with J gene TRBJ2-3, with D possibly TRBD1 on 5 matching bases. The CDR3 sequence is 13 residues long. Germline CDR1 SGHRS, CDR2 YFSETQ. Trimming pared 2 bases from V and 8 bases from J, leaving 12 bases between. The CDR3 DNA is TGCGCCAGCAGCTTTTCTCTCCAGGGTACGCAGTATTTT. Translating gives CASSFSLQGTQYF. Combining the CDR3 with reference TRBV5-1 and TRBJ2-3 gives the whole variable domain KAGVTQTPRYLIKTRGQQVTLSCSPISGHRSVSWYQQTPGQGLQFLFEYFSETQRNKGNFPGRFSGRQFSNSRSEMNVSTLELGDSALYLCASSFSLQGTQYFGPGTRLTVL.

The rearrangement uses TRBV20-1 and TRBJ2-7; 9 nucleotides align to TRBD2. The closer fit of TRBJ2-5 to the DNA end suggests the J call may be wrong. Germline V lookup: CDR1 DFQATT, CDR2 SNEGSKA (reference sequence). The CDR3 consists of 15 residues. CDR3 nucleotide sequence: TGCAGTGCTAGAGATGGCGGGAGGGCAGGAGAGACCCAGTACTTC. Encoded protein: CSARDGGRAGETQYF.

The gene calls are TRBV12-3 or TRBV12-4 and TRBJ2-5, with TRBD2 identical over 14 bases. With V trimmed by 1 base and J by 4 bases, 2 bases remained unmatched. This CDR3 contains 16 residues. The CDR3 DNA follows: TGTGCCAGCAGTTTAGAGGGACTAGCGGGAGCAGAGACCCAGTACTTC. This codes for CASSLEGLAGAETQYF.

The chain joins TRBV5-1 to TRBJ2-4; TRBD1 might be the D (6 bases). TRBJ2-7 explains the end of the DNA better; the J call may be wrong. This CDR3 comprises 14 residues. Germline CDR1 SGHRS, CDR2 YFSETQ. The CDR3 DNA follows: TGCGCCAGCAGCGTGCGATTTGAGGGGGACGAGCAGTACTTC. This translates into CASSVRFEGDEQYF.

Details on this clonotype: A much larger clone differs from this one at a single base, so this may be a read error. The rearrangement uses TRBV5-1 and TRBJ2-5, with 10 bases fitting TRBD2. Germline-derived CDR1 and CDR2 are SGHRS and YFSETQ. J was trimmed by 5 bases and V by 2 bases; bases with no gene match: 6. This CDR3 contains 15 residues. The CDR3 spells CASSFLAGDRETQYF. The CDR3 nucleotides are TGCGCCAGCAGCTTTCTAGCGGGAGATAGGGAGACCCAGTACTTC.

This clonotype has a handful of counts. V usage is TRBV15 and J usage is TRBJ2-7; no reliable D call. Between the trimmed V and J ends, which lost 0 bases and 5 bases, there was a span of 5 bases. The CDR3 is made up of 12 amino acids. Germline CDR1 LNHNV, CDR2 YYDKDF (reference sequence). In nucleotides, the CDR3 is TGTGCCACCAGCAGAGATCGGGACGAGCAGTACTTC. Amino acid sequence: CATSRDRDEQYF.

The J gene is TRBJ2-3, the V gene TRBV15, with 8 bases matching TRBD2. The CDR3 loop spans 15 amino acids. Losses at the gene ends were 5 bases for V and 0 bases for J; bases not matched to a gene: 4. The V gene's germline CDR1 is LNHNV and CDR2 YYDKDF (reference sequence). CDR3 in DNA: TGTGCCACCAGCGGATCTAGCGGGAGCACAGATACGCAGTATTTT. Translated, it gives CATSGSSGSTDTQYF.

The V gene is TRBV7-3, the J gene TRBJ1-1, with no clear D. In germline, CDR1 is SGHTA, CDR2 FQGTGA. The CDR3 consists of 15 residues. V lost 2 bases and J lost 1, with 11 bases in between. The CDR3 DNA reads TGTGCCAGCAGCTTAGTTCGGGGAAAGAACACTGAAGCTTTCTTT. This gives the protein CASSLVRGKNTEAFF. Variable domain in full (rest from reference TRBV7-3 and TRBJ1-1): GAGVSQTPSNKVTEKGKYVELRCDPISGHTALYWYRQSLGQGPEFLIYFQGTGAADDSGLPNDRFFAVRPEGSVSTLKIQRTERGDSAVYLCASSLVRGKNTEAFFGQGTRLTVV.

This clonotype has ten or more counts. The chain links TRBV18 to TRBJ2-7, with 9 bases matching TRBD2. The CDR3 spans 14 residues. The V segment lost 3 bases and the J segment 2 bases; nucleotides outside the gene matches: 2. CDR1 KGHSH and CDR2 LQKENI come from the germline V gene. For the CDR3, the DNA is TGTGCCAGCTCACCGCAGCGGGAGGCCTACGAGCAGTACTTC. Translating it yields CASSPQREAYEQYF.

The genes are TRBV25-1 and TRBJ2-7; the match to TRBD1 covers 9 bases. Trimming cost V 0 bases and J 3 bases; bases outside gene matches: 6. Germline CDR1 and CDR2: MGHDK and SYGVNS. The CDR3 extends over 16 amino acids. CDR3 nucleotide sequence: TGTGCCAGCAGTGAATATGCCGGACAGGGGTACTACGAGCAGTACTTC. Encoded protein: CASSEYAGQGYYEQYF.